This T cell receptor (beta chain) appears in the sequencing data of a study of identical twins. TCRdb passed the 5' RACE reads through MiXCR, listing each CDR3 protein once. The sample has 650,000 to 800,000 distinct CDR3 sequences; more than 6.5% are singletons. The CDR3 is made up of 15 amino acids. With 2 bases removed from V and 4 bases from J, the gap between germline ends came to 12 bases. The germline V gene encodes CDR1 SGHVS and CDR2 FQNEAQ. This clonotype was detected only a few times. Antigen: not known. General observations from the study: For zero-insertion analyses, partial confounding could come from invariant MAIT and iNKT cells. Memory repertoires showed no such pattern, whereas abundant cord blood beta clonotypes carried fewer insertions. Model-predicted out-of-frame TCR alpha sharing fell below observed values in monozygotic twins.

The data were also submitted as part of a second study, on yellow fever vaccine responses in identical twins.

The sample taken for sequencing was PBMCs. The origin of this receptor is a woman between 18 and 29 years old in good health. The V gene is TRBV7-8, the J gene TRBJ2-1, with unresolved D. CDR3 sequence (DNA): TGTGCCAGCAGCTTAAAGTGGCTAGAGTACAATGAGCAGTTCTTC. It encodes CASSLKWLEYNEQFF.